Below, 10 T cell receptor beta chains from the same sample are listed, as sequenced in a study of beta chain features in type 1 diabetes. These receptors have no identified antigens. Study-level points and caveats: When Type 1 diabetes patients were examined, their TCRB CDR3s proved moderately but significantly shorter in all four CD4+ subsets.

All of the isolated RNA was reverse transcribed, so expressed TCRB transcripts were sequenced. Clones were read by immunoSEQ multiplex PCR, and TCRdb kept only the in-frame ones, dropping some. The sample has nearly 350,000 clones, over 7% seen once. Sequencing used central memory CD4+ T cells from blood. The source is a man aged 30 to 39 with type 1 diabetes.

This clone has more than one count but fewer than ten. The rearrangement links TRBV4-3 to TRBJ2-7, with 7 positions matching TRBD1. Germline V gives CDR1 LGHNA, CDR2 YSLEER. V shed 1 base and J 1 base; nucleotides not matched to a gene: 4. CDR3 size: 15 residues. Here the CDR3 reads CASSQAPGQSYEQYF. The CDR3 DNA follows: TGCGCCAGCAGCCAAGCCCCGGGACAGTCCTACGAGCAGTACTTC.

On this clone: One end of the junction fails to match germline, which may point to a read error. The chain combines TRBV4-3 with TRBJ1-2, with TRBD1 as a possible D gene (6 bases). The CDR3 contains 15 residues. In germline, CDR1 is LGHNA, CDR2 YSLEER. The CDR3 nucleotides are TGCGCCAGCAGTCAAGCACAGGGTAACAACTATGGCTACACCTTC. This translates into CASSQAQGNNYGYTF.

This clone turned up a few times. The CDR3 reads CAISKPGTGVQETQYF. The CDR3 nucleotides are TGTGCCATCAGTAAGCCCGGGACAGGGGTCCAAGAGACCCAGTACTTC. V usage is TRBV10-3 and J usage is TRBJ2-5; 10 nucleotides match TRBD1. After removal of 5 bases from V and 1 base from J, the junction contained 7 bases not matched to a gene. The CDR3 has 16 amino acids. Germline V CDR1 and CDR2: ENHRY, SYGVKD.

This clone came up many times. The genes are TRBV6-6 and TRBJ2-5, with D unresolved. The CDR3 spans 14 residues. Trimming stripped 6 bases from V and 5 bases from J, with 16 bases between. CDR1 is MNHNY and CDR2 is SVGAGI in the germline V gene (reference sequence). CDR3 sequence reads: CASSARAAMETQYF. CDR3 nucleotide sequence: TGTGCCAGCAGCGCCCGGGCAGCTATGGAGACCCAGTACTTC.

The chain recombines TRBV14 with TRBJ1-1, with 9 positions matching TRBD1. The CDR3 length is 14 residues. The germline V gene encodes CDR1 SGHDN and CDR2 FVKESK. V lost 5 bases, J lost 5 bases, and 6 bases stayed unmatched. CDR3 coding DNA: TGTGCCAGCAGCTCACAGGGGGCACAGACTGAAGCTTTCTTT. Residues: CASSSQGAQTEAFF.

The chain is built from TRBV9 and TRBJ1-1; D remains unclear. This CDR3 has 14 amino acids. Per the germline V gene, CDR1 is SGDLS and CDR2 is YYNGEE. V was clipped by 0 bases and J by 4 bases, with 10 bases between them. CDR3 in amino acids: CASSVGGLVTEAFF. CDR3 coding DNA: TGTGCCAGCAGCGTAGGAGGGTTGGTCACTGAAGCTTTCTTT.

This clone was seen a handful of times. This chain joins TRBV28 and TRBJ2-3; 12 nucleotides agree with TRBD2. Germline loops: CDR1 MDHEN, CDR2 SYDVKM. This CDR3 contains 15 residues. Trimming took 6 bases from V and 4 from J; bases not matched to a gene: 5. This CDR3 reads CASSPRLAGADTQYF. CDR3 nucleotides: TGTGCCAGCAGCCCACGACTAGCGGGGGCAGATACGCAGTATTTT.

The chain combines TRBV19 with TRBJ2-7; 8 bases map to TRBD1. V dropped 3 bases and J dropped 3; count of bases not matched to a gene: 10. Per the germline V gene, CDR1 is LNHDA and CDR2 is SQIVND (reference sequence). The length of the CDR3 is 16 residues. The CDR3 nucleotides are TGTGCCAGTAGTATTACTCCCGGGACAGGAAACTACGAGCAGTACTTC. Translated: CASSITPGTGNYEQYF.

The gene calls are TRBV4-2 and TRBJ2-1; TRBD2 aligns across 11 bases. Germline CDR1 reads LGHNA; CDR2 reads YNFKEQ. Germline trimming cut 4 bases from V and 7 bases from J; bases unmatched to any gene: 6. The CDR3 covers 15 residues. The CDR3 nucleotides are TGTGCCAGCAGCCTTCTAGCGGGGGGCTGGAATGAGCAGTTCTTC. It yields the protein CASSLLAGGWNEQFF.

The CDR3 nucleotides are TGTGCCAGCAGCTTAATCGGACACCCCTACGAGCAGTACTTC. Translated, it gives CASSLIGHPYEQYF. The chain recombines TRBV7-2 with TRBJ2-7; possibly TRBD1 for D (5 bases). The V end lost 2 bases, the J end lost 2 bases, and 10 bases lay between the germline ends. The germline gives CDR1 SGHTA, CDR2 FQGNSA. The CDR3 runs to 14 residues.